There are many counts of the clone carrying this TCR beta chain. Just one base apart from a much larger clone, this may be a read error. This entry comes from a study of neurological immune-mediated disorders. Synthesis of cDNA was carried out by template-switch 5'RACE. The reaction used 10-nucleotide random UMIs. TCRdb reprocessed the 5' RACE reads with MiXCR, giving one entry per CDR3 protein. The sample yields approximately 59,000 distinct CDR3 sequences, over 5% seen once. CDR3 length: 12 residues. Germline V gene data show CDR1 as DFQATT and CDR2 as SNEGSKA (reference sequence). The sample consisted of PBMCs. The sequence came from a human donor with multiple sclerosis. The donor label of this sample is uncertain. The rearrangement joins TRBV20-1 to TRBJ2-7; D is perhaps TRBD1 or TRBD2 (5 bases each). DNA for the CDR3: TGCAGTGTTAGAGAGACAGAGCGGGAGCAGTACTTC. It translates to CSVRETEREQYF.